One and the same sample provided the 27 T cell receptor beta chains below, sequenced in a study of OX40 agonist ivuxolimab in advanced cancers. Profiling relied on immunoSEQ multiplex PCR, and the TCRdb table lists in-frame clones only, not all of them. The sample shows more than 45,000 clones, 79% of them seen only once. The specimen comprised CD4+ or CD8+ T cells sorted from blood, sampled in a trial of the OX40 agonist ivuxolimab. These receptors all come from an adult with an advanced solid tumor such as melanoma, head and neck, liver or kidney cancer.

This clone came up once. This chain uses TRBV7-9 with TRBJ2-1; the D gene is possibly TRBD2 (6 bases). This CDR3 is 14 amino acids long. From germline, CDR1 is SEHNR and CDR2 FQNEAQ (reference sequence). Trimming shortened V by 5 bases and J by 6 bases, and 14 bases separated the two germline ends. CDR3 sequence (DNA): TGTGCCAGCAGCGGGGGGTCTTCTGCCAATGAGCAGTTCTTC. This sequence encodes CASSGGSSANEQFF.

This clone occurred a few times. The chain uses TRBV7-9 and TRBJ1-4; D is undetermined. The CDR3 runs 12 residues. Germline V gives CDR1 SEHNR, CDR2 FQNEAQ (reference sequence). The germline V and J ends were trimmed by 10 bases and 7 bases, with 13 bases remaining between them. This chain's CDR3 is CATGLGGEKLFF. Here the CDR3 DNA reads TGTGCCACCGGGCTAGGTGGTGAAAAACTGTTTTTT. Combining the CDR3 with reference TRBV7-9 and TRBJ1-4 gives the whole variable domain DTGVSQNPRHKITKRGQNVTFRCDPISEHNRLYWYRQTLGQGPEFLTYFQNEAQLEKSRLLSDRFSAERPKGSFSTLEIQRTEQGDSAMYLCATGLGGEKLFFGSGTQLSVL.

The chain uses TRBV7-6 and TRBJ2-5; D gene uncertain. The CDR3 is made up of 14 amino acids. The V gene lost 0 bases and the J gene lost 2 bases, with 7 bases spanning the gap. CDR1 and CDR2 (germline): SGHVS, FNYEAQ. CDR3 loop: CASSLARHQETQYF. In nucleotides, the CDR3 is TGTGCCAGCAGCTTAGCTCGACATCAAGAGACCCAGTACTTC.

The sample holds one count of this clone. The chain couples TRBV6-6 to TRBJ1-2; D gene ambiguous. V gave up 6 bases and J gave up 4 bases, with 12 bases separating them. Germline assignment: CDR1 MNHNY and CDR2 SVGAGI (reference sequence). This CDR3 comprises 13 residues. For the CDR3, the DNA is TGTGCCAGCAGACCCGATCACACCTATGGCTACACCTTC. Amino acid sequence: CASRPDHTYGYTF.

The chain employs TRBV7-2 and TRBJ2-5; a possible D gene is TRBD2 (6 bases). CDR1 SGHTA and CDR2 FQGNSA come from the germline V gene. The CDR3 sequence is 12 residues long. V dropped 8 bases and J dropped 5 bases, with 12 bases sitting between them. This CDR3 reads CASGGWVETQYF. The CDR3 DNA reads as TGTGCCAGCGGGGGGTGGGTCGAGACCCAGTACTTC.

The rearrangement links TRBV5-1 to TRBJ2-3; D is tentatively TRBD1 or TRBD2 (6 bases each). CDR1 is SGHRS, CDR2 YFSETQ, per germline. This CDR3 contains 16 residues. The V and J ends lost 2 bases and 0 bases respectively, with 13 bases between them. CDR3 DNA sequence: TGCGCCAGCAGCTTACGGGGGCAAGCTAGCACAGATACGCAGTATTTT. Amino acid sequence: CASSLRGQASTDTQYF.

The chain joins TRBV5-4 to TRBJ2-5; no clear D gene. Deletions cut 4 bases from V and 1 base from J, with 5 bases between. Germline CDR1 reads SGHNT; CDR2 reads YYREEE (reference sequence). There are 12 residues in the CDR3. This CDR3 reads CASSAFQETQYF. The CDR3 DNA is TGTGCCAGCAGCGCATTCCAAGAGACCCAGTACTTC.

This clone was found once. This chain uses TRBV6-1 with TRBJ1-1; a possible D gene is TRBD1 (6 bases). Germline V gene lookup returns CDR1 MNHNS and CDR2 SASEGT. V was cut by 5 bases and J by 1 base, with 11 bases left in between. CDR3 length: 14 amino acids. In DNA form, the CDR3 reads TGTGCCAGCAGTTCGACAGGTCGGAACACTGAAGCTTTCTTT. Protein product: CASSSTGRNTEAFF.

This clone was seen a handful of times. The identical CDR3 is also encoded by other nucleotide sequences in the sample. This chain uses TRBV5-6 with TRBJ1-4; tentatively, D is TRBD1 (5 bases). Trimming shortened V by 0 bases and J by 7 bases, and 13 bases separated the two germline ends. CDR1 SGHDT and CDR2 YYEEEE come from the germline V gene. The CDR3 spans 15 residues. CDR3 protein: CASSLVGQGTEKLFF. In nucleotides, the CDR3 is TGTGCCAGCAGCTTGGTTGGGCAGGGCACTGAAAAACTGTTTTTT.

This chain links TRBV7-9 with TRBJ1-3; a possible D gene is TRBD1 (6 bases). Per the germline V gene, CDR1 is SEHNR and CDR2 is FQNEAQ (reference sequence). This CDR3 is 15 amino acids long. Trimming left V 5 bases short and J 3 bases short, with 14 bases between. The CDR3 DNA follows: TGTGCCAGCAGCCCGGCCCAGGGGTATGGAAACACCATATATTTT. Its protein product is CASSPAQGYGNTIYF.

The V call is TRBV27, the J call TRBJ2-7, with 11 bases that match TRBD1. After removal of 6 bases from V and 7 bases from J, the junction contained 11 bases not matched to a gene. Looked up from germline, CDR1 is MNHEY and CDR2 is SMNVEV (reference sequence). This CDR3 is built from 15 residues. CDR3 loop: CASRLGQGANSEQYF. The CDR3 DNA is TGTGCCAGCAGACTCGGACAGGGGGCCAATTCGGAGCAGTACTTC.

The chain employs TRBV7-8 and TRBJ2-2, with no clear D. Germline CDR1 SGHVS, CDR2 FQNEAQ. V shed 5 bases and J shed 1 base, with 8 bases lying between them. The CDR3 sequence is 14 residues long. The CDR3 reads CASSPRQNTGELFF. CDR3 nucleotides: TGTGCCAGCAGCCCTCGACAGAACACCGGGGAGCTGTTTTTT.

The rearrangement joins TRBV9 to TRBJ2-2, with D possibly TRBD2 on 6 matching bases. V was shortened by 4 bases and J by 4 bases, with 11 bases between the two germline ends. The CDR3 contains 14 residues. The germline gives CDR1 SGDLS, CDR2 YYNGEE. The CDR3 coding sequence is TGTGCCAGCAGCCCCTGGAGGGCCACCGGGGAGCTGTTTTTT. It specifies CASSPWRATGELFF.

This clone was observed a handful of times. The chain combines TRBV6-6 with TRBJ1-4; the D gene is possibly TRBD1 (5 bases). V gave up 2 bases and J gave up 8 bases, with 9 bases separating them. This CDR3 has 13 amino acids. CDR1 MNHNY and CDR2 SVGAGI come from the germline V gene (reference sequence). This chain's CDR3 is CASSYSREEKLFF. In nucleotides, the CDR3 is TGTGCCAGCAGTTACAGCAGGGAAGAAAAACTGTTTTTT.

V usage is TRBV11-2 and J usage is TRBJ2-1, with 9 bases fitting TRBD2. V dropped 6 bases and J dropped 0; count of bases not matched to a gene: 15. The germline V gene encodes CDR1 SGHAT and CDR2 FQNNGV. The CDR3 has 19 residues. Written as DNA, the CDR3 is TGTGCCAGCAGTCACGGACTAGCGTGGGGACCCAGCTCCTACAATGAGCAGTTCTTC. Translation: CASSHGLAWGPSSYNEQFF. Filled out from reference TRBV11-2 and TRBJ2-1, the complete variable domain reads EAGVAQSPRYKIIEKRQSVAFWCNPISGHATLYWYQQILGQGPKLLIQFQNNGVVDDSQLPKDRFSAERLKGVDSTLKIQPAKLEDSAVYLCASSHGLAWGPSSYNEQFFGPGTRLTVL.

V usage is TRBV6-9 and J usage is TRBJ2-7, with D tentatively TRBD1 (6 bases). With 5 bases removed from V and 6 bases from J, the gap between germline ends came to 8 bases. Germline V gene lookup returns CDR1 MNHGY and CDR2 SVAAGI. This CDR3 spans 11 amino acids. Here the CDR3 reads CASSTRGEQYF. In DNA, the CDR3 is TGTGCCAGCAGTACCAGGGGCGAGCAGTACTTC.

The chain employs TRBV7-9 and TRBJ2-1; 13 bases line up with TRBD2. The trim removed 4 bases at V and 2 bases at J, leaving 5 bases unmatched. From germline, CDR1 is SEHNR and CDR2 FQNEAQ (reference sequence). The CDR3 covers 17 residues. The chain's CDR3 is CASSSTGTSGAYNEQFF. CDR3 coding DNA: TGTGCCAGCAGCTCCACCGGGACTAGCGGGGCCTACAATGAGCAGTTCTTC.

This chain links TRBV19 with TRBJ2-2, with D maybe TRBD1 (6 bases). Germline V gene lookup returns CDR1 LNHDA and CDR2 SQIVND (reference sequence). V was pared by 6 bases and J by 5 bases, with 19 bases between. CDR3 length: 16 residues. CDR3 DNA sequence: TGTGCCAGTAGCCTAGAAGGACACCAGGGGACCGGGGAGCTGTTTTTT. Translation: CASSLEGHQGTGELFF.

The chain carries TRBV25-1 and TRBJ2-7, with TRBD1 as a possible D gene (6 bases). CDR3 size: 15 residues. Germline V gene data show CDR1 as MGHDK and CDR2 as SYGVNS. V lost 0 bases and J 2 bases, leaving 11 bases between the germline ends. CDR3 loop: CASSEYPGQTYEQYF. CDR3 nucleotides: TGTGCCAGCAGTGAATATCCTGGACAGACCTACGAGCAGTACTTC.

The chain joins TRBV7-2 to TRBJ1-6; maybe TRBD1 (6 bases). Deletions cut 5 bases from V and 7 bases from J, with 18 bases between. Germline CDR1 and CDR2: SGHTA and FQGNSA. The length of the CDR3 is 16 residues. For the CDR3, the DNA is TGTGCCAGCAGCCCCCGCGGATGGACAGAGAATTCACCCCTCCACTTT. Its translation: CASSPRGWTENSPLHF.

This clone was counted once. CDR3 sequence reads: CASSGRGSQPQHF. The CDR3 nucleotides are TGTGCCAGCAGTGGAAGGGGGAGTCAGCCCCAGCATTTT. V usage is TRBV6-1 and J usage is TRBJ1-5; TRBD1 is a possible D gene (6 bases). Germline V lookup: CDR1 MNHNS, CDR2 SASEGT. The CDR3 consists of 13 residues. V lost 4 bases and J 6 bases, leaving 10 bases between the germline ends.

The J gene is TRBJ2-1, the V gene TRBV5-1; TRBD1 matches 8 bases. J lost 7 bases, V lost 4 bases, and 7 bases had no gene match. Per the germline V gene, CDR1 is SGHRS and CDR2 is YFSETQ. The CDR3 runs to 14 residues. The CDR3 spells CASSGGNRGNEQFF. The CDR3 DNA sequence: TGCGCCAGCAGCGGGGGTAACAGGGGGAATGAGCAGTTCTTC.

The J gene is TRBJ2-7, the V gene TRBV30; perhaps TRBD1 as D (6 bases). Germline V gene lookup returns CDR1 GTSNPN and CDR2 SVGIG (reference sequence). This CDR3 has 11 amino acids. Trimming took off 2 bases at V and 6 bases at J, with 8 bases between the two ends. DNA for the CDR3: TGTGCCTGGAGTTTGGGGGCCGAGCAGTACTTC. Translated: CAWSLGAEQYF.

This clone is medium-sized by share. This chain joins TRBV7-9 and TRBJ2-1, with no clear D. Trimming took 1 base from V and 13 from J, leaving 8 bases between them. This CDR3 is built from 11 residues. The germline V gene encodes CDR1 SEHNR and CDR2 FQNEAQ (reference sequence). The CDR3 nucleotides read TGTGCCAGCAGCTTAGAGTTGGCCCAGTTCTTC. Translation: CASSLELAQFF.

The rearrangement uses TRBV27 and TRBJ2-1, with D tentatively TRBD2 (5 bases). This CDR3 spans 12 amino acids. Germline CDR1 is MNHEY and CDR2 is SMNVEV (reference sequence). V was cut by 3 bases and J by 9 bases, with 9 bases left in between. In DNA form, the CDR3 reads TGTGCCAGCAGTTTTGAAGGAGGTGAGCAGTTCTTC. Translation: CASSFEGGEQFF.

The chain joins TRBV6-1 to TRBJ2-7, with 8 bases lining up with TRBD2. The CDR3 contains 13 residues. Trimming cost V 9 bases and J 2 bases; bases outside gene matches: 6. Germline lookup yields CDR1 MNHNS and CDR2 SASEGT. CDR3 bases: TGTGCCAGTAGGACTAGCAGAGCCTACGAGCAGTACTTC. Its protein is CASRTSRAYEQYF.

This clone showed up just once. The chain is built from TRBV7-3 and TRBJ1-1, with a weak D call TRBD1 (5 bases). CDR1 and CDR2 from the germline V gene are SGHTA and FQGTGA. The CDR3 runs 15 residues. V shed 5 bases and J shed 7 bases, with 20 bases lying between them. CDR3 amino acids: CASSKNGGSAVEAFF. CDR3 coding DNA: TGTGCCAGCAGCAAAAATGGGGGGTCGGCGGTTGAAGCTTTCTTT.